The next 16 T cell receptor beta chains were all read from a single sample in a study of shared clonotypes between healthy human individuals. Here immunoSEQ multiplex PCR was the method, and the copy in TCRdb shows in-frame clones only, minus some. Here the sample spans around 500,000 clones, around 80% being singletons. The sequenced sample was PBMCs. All receptors come from a woman in her thirties or forties in good health. Some clones in this sample may be carry-over from other donors' samples.

The rearrangement links TRBV30 to TRBJ1-2; no definite D call. The CDR3 spans 11 residues. V was cut by 4 bases and J by 7 bases, with 10 bases left in between. Germline-derived CDR1 and CDR2 are GTSNPN and SVGIG (reference sequence). In nucleotides, the CDR3 is TGTGCCTGGATTCAGGCAGGTGGCTACACCTTC. Translated: CAWIQAGGYTF.

V gene TRBV7-2 combines with J gene TRBJ2-5; perhaps TRBD1 as D (5 bases). CDR1 is SGHTA, CDR2 FQGNSA, per germline. This CDR3 is built from 16 residues. V was pared by 5 bases and J by 4 bases, with 20 bases between. The CDR3 nucleotides read TGTGCCAGCAGCAATAGGCGTCAGGGTAATCGAGAGACCCAGTACTTC. It is translated as CASSNRRQGNRETQYF.

The J gene is TRBJ2-2, the V gene TRBV2; D is uncertain. The CDR3 length is 15 residues. V lost 6 bases, J lost 2 bases, and 13 bases lay in between. CDR1 is SNHLY and CDR2 is FYNNEI in the germline V gene. The CDR3 reads CASRWEGINTGELFF. Written as DNA, the CDR3 is TGTGCCAGCAGGTGGGAAGGTATCAACACCGGGGAGCTGTTTTTT.

This clone showed up just a few times. As DNA, the CDR3 is TGTGCCAGCAGCTTATTTGGAGGGGCGGGAGGAGGGGATGAGCAGTTCTTC. Translated: CASSLFGGAGGGDEQFF. The chain links TRBV11-3 to TRBJ2-1, with 8 nucleotides matching TRBD2. CDR3 length: 17 residues. Per germline, CDR1 SGHNT and CDR2 YENEEA. Losses at the gene ends were 2 bases for V and 8 bases for J; bases not matched to a gene: 14.

In DNA, the CDR3 is TGTGCCAGTAGTATAGGAGGGTCAGGGTACCAAGAGACCCAGTACTTC. Protein: CASSIGGSGYQETQYF. V and J are TRBV19 and TRBJ2-5; tentatively, D is TRBD1 or TRBD2 (5 bases each). In germline, CDR1 is LNHDA, CDR2 SQIVND (reference sequence). V lost 1 base to trimming and J lost 0 bases, with 12 bases between them. This CDR3 is built from 16 residues. The full variable domain, in which reference TRBV19 and TRBJ2-5 provide the parts outside the CDR3, is DGGITQSPKYLFRKEGQNVTLSCEQNLNHDAMYWYRQDPGQGLRLIYYSQIVNDFQKGDIAEGYSVSREKKESFPLTVTSAQKNPTAFYLCASSIGGSGYQETQYFGPGTRLLVL.

The genes are TRBV19 and TRBJ2-1; 10 nucleotides line up with TRBD2. The CDR3 has 18 residues. V lost 4 bases, J lost 5 bases, and 14 bases stayed unmatched. CDR1 and CDR2 from the germline V gene are LNHDA and SQIVND (reference sequence). CDR3 residues: CASSTLGLAESKNNEQFF. CDR3 nucleotide sequence: TGTGCCAGTAGTACCCTCGGACTAGCGGAGTCTAAAAACAATGAGCAGTTCTTC.

The chain uses TRBV30 and TRBJ1-2; 7 bases are a match to TRBD1. Germline V gives CDR1 GTSNPN, CDR2 SVGIG (reference sequence). Trimming cost V 5 bases and J 1 base; bases outside gene matches: 4. This CDR3 comprises 13 residues. The chain's CDR3 is CAWAGTDNYGYTF. CDR3 DNA sequence: TGTGCCTGGGCCGGGACAGATAACTATGGCTACACCTTC.

This chain joins TRBV27 and TRBJ2-5, with 12 bases fitting TRBD2. CDR3 length: 16 amino acids. Looked up from germline, CDR1 is MNHEY and CDR2 is SMNVEV (reference sequence). The V segment lost 6 bases and the J segment 5 bases; nucleotides outside the gene matches: 10. The CDR3 DNA is TGTGCCAGCAGACTAGCGGGAGGAGGAGTATGGGAGACCCAGTACTTC. Translating gives CASRLAGGGVWETQYF.

This clone was picked up a small number of times. The V call is TRBV6-4, the J call TRBJ2-2; TRBD2 matches 9 bases. The CDR3 runs to 15 residues. Germline lookup yields CDR1 MRHNA and CDR2 SNTAGT. V shed 3 bases and J 1 base; nucleotides not matched to a gene: 0. The CDR3, as DNA: TGTGCCAGCAGTGAGACTAGCGGGAACACCGGGGAGCTGTTTTTT. The encoded protein is CASSETSGNTGELFF.

The genes are TRBV2 and TRBJ2-1, with a tentative D call TRBD2 (6 bases). CDR1 and CDR2 (germline): SNHLY, FYNNEI. V lost 5 bases to trimming and J lost 5 bases, with 13 bases between them. The CDR3 totals 14 residues. CDR3 DNA sequence: TGTGCCAGCAGTCCGGGACTTCTCGACAATGAGCAGTTCTTC. As protein: CASSPGLLDNEQFF.

The chain is built from TRBV6-6 and TRBJ1-4; 10 nucleotides match TRBD1. The length of the CDR3 is 15 residues. V shed 5 bases, J shed 5 bases, and the junction held 5 bases outside the gene matches. CDR1 is MNHNY, CDR2 SVGAGI, per germline (reference sequence). The CDR3 DNA sequence: TGTGCCAGCAGTATCGAGACAGGGGGCAATGAAAAACTGTTTTTT. Translating it yields CASSIETGGNEKLFF.

The chain carries TRBV29-1 and TRBJ2-5, with D perhaps TRBD2 (5 bases). Per germline, CDR1 SQVTM and CDR2 ANQGSEA. The V end lost 3 bases, the J end lost 1 base, and 12 bases lay between the germline ends. CDR3 length equals 14 residues. CDR3 amino acids: CSVDLASLQETQYF. CDR3 DNA sequence: TGCAGCGTTGACCTGGCTAGCCTCCAAGAGACCCAGTACTTC.

The chain links TRBV27 to TRBJ2-2; D tentatively fits TRBD1 or TRBD2 (6 bases each). V dropped 4 bases and J dropped 4 bases, with 16 bases sitting between them. Germline CDR1 and CDR2: MNHEY and SMNVEV (reference sequence). This CDR3 has 16 amino acids. CDR3 in amino acids: CASSWGARGFTGELFF. The CDR3 DNA reads as TGTGCCAGCAGTTGGGGGGCCAGGGGTTTCACCGGGGAGCTGTTTTTT.

This clone was recorded a few times. V is TRBV20-1 and J is TRBJ2-1, with no clear D. The CDR3 loop spans 11 amino acids. Trimming cost V 3 bases and J 9 bases, with 9 bases left between them. Germline CDR1 is DFQATT and CDR2 is SNEGSKA (reference sequence). The CDR3 spells CSAREDTEQFF. The CDR3 nucleotides read TGCAGTGCTAGGGAAGACACTGAGCAGTTCTTC.

The V call is TRBV9, the J call TRBJ2-2; D is unclear. Germline V gives CDR1 SGDLS, CDR2 YYNGEE. Trimming stripped 3 bases from V and 6 bases from J, with 9 bases between. This CDR3 region has 13 residues. In nucleotides, the CDR3 is TGTGCCAGCAGCGGGGAACCAGCCGGGGAGCTGTTTTTT. It encodes CASSGEPAGELFF.

The genes are TRBV5-5 and TRBJ1-2; 7 bases are shared with TRBD1. The CDR3 spans 15 residues. The germline V gene has CDR1 SGHKS and CDR2 YYEKEE (reference sequence). V lost 4 bases to trimming and J lost 4 bases; unmatched junction nucleotides: 10. For the CDR3, the DNA is TGTGCCAGCAGCGCCGGACAGGCGACCATCTATGGCTACACCTTC. It yields the protein CASSAGQATIYGYTF.